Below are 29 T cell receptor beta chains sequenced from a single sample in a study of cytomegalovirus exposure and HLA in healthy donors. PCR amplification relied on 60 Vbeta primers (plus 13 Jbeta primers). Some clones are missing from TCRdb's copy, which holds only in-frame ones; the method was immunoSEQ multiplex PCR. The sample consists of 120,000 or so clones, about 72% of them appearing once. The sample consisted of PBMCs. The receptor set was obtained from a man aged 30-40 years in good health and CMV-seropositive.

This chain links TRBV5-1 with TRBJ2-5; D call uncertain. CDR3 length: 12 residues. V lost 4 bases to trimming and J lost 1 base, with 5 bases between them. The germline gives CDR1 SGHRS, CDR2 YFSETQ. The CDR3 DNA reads TGCGCCAGCAGCAGCCCCCAAGAGACCCAGTACTTC. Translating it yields CASSSPQETQYF.

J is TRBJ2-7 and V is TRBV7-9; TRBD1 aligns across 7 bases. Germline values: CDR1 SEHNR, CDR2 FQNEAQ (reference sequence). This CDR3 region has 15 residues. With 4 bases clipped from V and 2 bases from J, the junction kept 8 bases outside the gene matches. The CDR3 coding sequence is TGTGCCAGCAGCTCCACAGGGGCGAGTACCTACGAGCAGTACTTC. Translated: CASSSTGASTYEQYF.

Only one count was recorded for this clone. The DNA for the CDR3 is TGTGCCAGCTCACTGGCCGGACAGTCCTACGAGCAGTACTTC. This codes for CASSLAGQSYEQYF. The chain links TRBV18 to TRBJ2-7; tentatively, D is TRBD1 (6 bases). The CDR3 loop spans 14 amino acids. The V end was cut by 4 bases, the J end by 1 base, with 11 bases between. Per germline, CDR1 KGHSH and CDR2 LQKENI.

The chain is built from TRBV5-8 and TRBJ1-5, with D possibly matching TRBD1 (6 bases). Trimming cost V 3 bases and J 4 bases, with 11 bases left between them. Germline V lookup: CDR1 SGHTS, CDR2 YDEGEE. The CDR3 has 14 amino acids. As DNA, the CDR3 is TGTGCCAGCAGCTGGGACACGAGGAATCAGCCCCAGCATTTT. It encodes CASSWDTRNQPQHF.

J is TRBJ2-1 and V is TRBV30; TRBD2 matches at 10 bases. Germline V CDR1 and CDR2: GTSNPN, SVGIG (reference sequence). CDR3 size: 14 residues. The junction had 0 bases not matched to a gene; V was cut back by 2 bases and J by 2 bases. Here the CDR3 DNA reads TGTGCCTGGAGTAGCGGGAGGGCCTACAATGAGCAGTTCTTC. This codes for CAWSSGRAYNEQFF.

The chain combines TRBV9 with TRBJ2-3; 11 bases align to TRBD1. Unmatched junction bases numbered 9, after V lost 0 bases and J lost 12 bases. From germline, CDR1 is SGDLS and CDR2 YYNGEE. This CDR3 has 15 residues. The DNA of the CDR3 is TGTGCCAGCAGCGTAGCTGCCACGGGACAGGGGGTCCAGTATTTT. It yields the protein CASSVAATGQGVQYF.

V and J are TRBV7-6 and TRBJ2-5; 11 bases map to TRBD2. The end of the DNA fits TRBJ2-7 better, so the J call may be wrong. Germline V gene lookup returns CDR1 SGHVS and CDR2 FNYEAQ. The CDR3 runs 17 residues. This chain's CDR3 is CASSRTSGRGGYHEQYF. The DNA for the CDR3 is TGTGCCAGCAGCCGGACTAGCGGGCGGGGTGGGTATCACGAGCAGTACTTC.

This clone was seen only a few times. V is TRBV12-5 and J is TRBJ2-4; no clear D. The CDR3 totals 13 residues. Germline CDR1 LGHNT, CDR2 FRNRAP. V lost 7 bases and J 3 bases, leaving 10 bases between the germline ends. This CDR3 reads CASASADKNIQYF. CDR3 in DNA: TGTGCTAGTGCATCGGCGGACAAAAACATTCAGTACTTC.

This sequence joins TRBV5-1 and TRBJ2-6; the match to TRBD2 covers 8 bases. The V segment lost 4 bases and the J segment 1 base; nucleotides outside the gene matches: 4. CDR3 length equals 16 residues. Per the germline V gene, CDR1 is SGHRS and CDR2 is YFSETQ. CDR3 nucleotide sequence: TGCGCCAGCAGCGCGGGGGGCACTTCTGGGGCCAACGTCCTGACTTTC. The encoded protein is CASSAGGTSGANVLTF.

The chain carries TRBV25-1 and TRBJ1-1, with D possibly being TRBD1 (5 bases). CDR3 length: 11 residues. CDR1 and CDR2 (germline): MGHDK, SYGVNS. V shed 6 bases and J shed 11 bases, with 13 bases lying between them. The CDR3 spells CASSHGGWAFF. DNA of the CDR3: TGTGCCAGCAGCCACGGGGGATGGGCTTTCTTT.

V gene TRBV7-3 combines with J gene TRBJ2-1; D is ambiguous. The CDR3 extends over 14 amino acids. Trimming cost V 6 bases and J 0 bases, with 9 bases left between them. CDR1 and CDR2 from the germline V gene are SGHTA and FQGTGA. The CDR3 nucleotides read TGTGCCAGCAGTAAGGCAGGCTCCTACAATGAGCAGTTCTTC. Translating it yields CASSKAGSYNEQFF.

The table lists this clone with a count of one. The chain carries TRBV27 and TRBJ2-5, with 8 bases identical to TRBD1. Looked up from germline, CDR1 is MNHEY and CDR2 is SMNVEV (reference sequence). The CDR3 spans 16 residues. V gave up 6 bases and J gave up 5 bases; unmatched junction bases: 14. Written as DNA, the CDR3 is TGTGCCAGCAGCTTAAGGGGCGGACAGGGTCATGAGACCCAGTACTTC. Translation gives CASSLRGGQGHETQYF.

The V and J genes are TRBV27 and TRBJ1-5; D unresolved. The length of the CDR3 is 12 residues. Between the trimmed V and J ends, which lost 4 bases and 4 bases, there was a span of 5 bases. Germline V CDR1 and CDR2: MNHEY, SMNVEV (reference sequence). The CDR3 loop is CASSSQNQPQHF. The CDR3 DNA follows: TGTGCCAGCAGTTCCCAAAATCAGCCCCAGCATTTT.

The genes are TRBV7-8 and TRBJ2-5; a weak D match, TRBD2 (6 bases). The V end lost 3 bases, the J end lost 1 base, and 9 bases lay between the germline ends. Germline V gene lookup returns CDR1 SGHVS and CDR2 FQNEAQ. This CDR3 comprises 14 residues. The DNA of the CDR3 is TGTGCCAGCAGCTTGGGAGGAGTCCAAGAGACCCAGTACTTC. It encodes CASSLGGVQETQYF.

The DNA of the CDR3 is TGCGCCAGCAGCCCACAGGGAGATACGCAGTATTTT. Protein sequence: CASSPQGDTQYF. This chain links TRBV10-2 with TRBJ2-3, with D perhaps matching TRBD1 (6 bases). The CDR3 has 12 residues. Germline assignment: CDR1 WSHSY and CDR2 SAAADI. V gave up 6 bases and J gave up 5 bases, with 9 bases separating them.

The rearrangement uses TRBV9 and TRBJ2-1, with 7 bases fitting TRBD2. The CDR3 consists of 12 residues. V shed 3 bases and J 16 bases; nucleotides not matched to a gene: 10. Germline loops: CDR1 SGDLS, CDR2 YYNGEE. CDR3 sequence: CASSAVAGPHFF. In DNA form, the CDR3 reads TGTGCCAGCAGCGCCGTAGCGGGTCCCCACTTCTTC.

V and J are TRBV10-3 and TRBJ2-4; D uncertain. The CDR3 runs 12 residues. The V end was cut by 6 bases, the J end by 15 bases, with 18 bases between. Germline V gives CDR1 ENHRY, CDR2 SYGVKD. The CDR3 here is CAISEEPGSMYF. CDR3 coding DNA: TGTGCCATCAGCGAAGAACCCGGGTCCATGTACTTC.

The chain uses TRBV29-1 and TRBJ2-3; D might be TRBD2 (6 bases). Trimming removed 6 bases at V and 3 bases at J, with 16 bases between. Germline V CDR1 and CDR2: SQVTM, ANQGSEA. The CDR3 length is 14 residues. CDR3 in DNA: TGCAGCGTCGAGGGACGGACTATAACAGATACGCAGTATTTT. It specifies CSVEGRTITDTQYF.

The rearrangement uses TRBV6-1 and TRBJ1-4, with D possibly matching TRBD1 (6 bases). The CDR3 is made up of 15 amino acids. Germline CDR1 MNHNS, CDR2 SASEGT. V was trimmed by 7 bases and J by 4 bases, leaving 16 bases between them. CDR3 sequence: CASKSHRAFNEKLFF. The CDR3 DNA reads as TGTGCCAGCAAATCCCACAGGGCGTTTAATGAAAAACTGTTTTTT.

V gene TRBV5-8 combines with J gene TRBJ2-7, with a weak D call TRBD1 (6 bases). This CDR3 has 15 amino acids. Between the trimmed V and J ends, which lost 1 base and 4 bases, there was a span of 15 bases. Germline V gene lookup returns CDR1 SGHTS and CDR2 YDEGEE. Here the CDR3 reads CASSLLRDNLYEQYF. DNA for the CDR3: TGTGCCAGCAGCTTGCTGAGGGACAATTTATACGAGCAGTACTTC.

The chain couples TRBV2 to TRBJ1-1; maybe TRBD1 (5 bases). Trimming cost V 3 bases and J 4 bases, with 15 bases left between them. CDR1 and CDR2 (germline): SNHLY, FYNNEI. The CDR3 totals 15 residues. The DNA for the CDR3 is TGTGCCAGCAGTGAGGGAGGGGTGGGCGCCACTGAAGCTTTCTTT. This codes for CASSEGGVGATEAFF.

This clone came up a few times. The CDR3 sequence: CASSFLSGIASEQYF. CDR3 sequence (DNA): TGTGCCAGCAGCTTTTTAAGCGGAATCGCTAGTGAGCAGTACTTC. This chain joins TRBV7-8 and TRBJ2-7; perhaps TRBD2 as D (5 bases). CDR1 is SGHVS and CDR2 is FQNEAQ in the germline V gene. The V and J ends lost 3 bases and 7 bases respectively, with 19 bases between them. CDR3 length equals 15 residues.

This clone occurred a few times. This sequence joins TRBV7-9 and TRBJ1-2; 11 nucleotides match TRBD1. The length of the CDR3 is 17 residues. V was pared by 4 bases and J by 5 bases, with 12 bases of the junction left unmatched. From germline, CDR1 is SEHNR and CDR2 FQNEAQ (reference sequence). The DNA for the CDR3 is TGTGCCAGCAGCTCCCCTCTGGGACAGGGGGTAACTTATGGCTACACCTTC. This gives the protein CASSSPLGQGVTYGYTF.

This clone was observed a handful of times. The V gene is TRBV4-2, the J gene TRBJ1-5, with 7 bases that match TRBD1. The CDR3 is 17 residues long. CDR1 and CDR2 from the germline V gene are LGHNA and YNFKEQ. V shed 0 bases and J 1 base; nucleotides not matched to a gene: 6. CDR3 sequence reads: CASSQDRAGGSNQPQHF. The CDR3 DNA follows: TGTGCCAGCAGCCAAGATAGGGCAGGGGGGAGCAATCAGCCCCAGCATTTT.

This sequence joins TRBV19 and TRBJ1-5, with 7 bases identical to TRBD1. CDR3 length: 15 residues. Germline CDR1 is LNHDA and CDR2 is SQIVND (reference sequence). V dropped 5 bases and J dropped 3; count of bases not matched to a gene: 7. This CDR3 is CASSAYRGDNQPQHF. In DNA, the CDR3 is TGTGCCAGTAGTGCCTACAGGGGTGACAATCAGCCCCAGCATTTT.

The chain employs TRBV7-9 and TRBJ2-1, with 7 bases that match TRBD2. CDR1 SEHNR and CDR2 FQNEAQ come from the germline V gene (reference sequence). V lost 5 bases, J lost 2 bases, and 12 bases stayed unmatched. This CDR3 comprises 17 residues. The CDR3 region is CASSNLYEGGPYNEQFF. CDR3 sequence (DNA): TGTGCCAGCAGCAACCTGTATGAGGGAGGGCCCTACAATGAGCAGTTCTTC.

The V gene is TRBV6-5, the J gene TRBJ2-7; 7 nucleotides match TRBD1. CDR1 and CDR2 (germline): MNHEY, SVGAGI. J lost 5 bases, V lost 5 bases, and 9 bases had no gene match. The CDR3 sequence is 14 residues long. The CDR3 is CASSAGDSSHEQYF. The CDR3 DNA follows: TGTGCCAGCAGTGCCGGGGACAGCAGCCACGAGCAGTACTTC.

This CDR3 is CASSPYNEQFF. The CDR3 nucleotides are TGTGCCAGCAGTCCGTACAATGAGCAGTTCTTC. This chain joins TRBV2 and TRBJ2-1; D uncertain. The CDR3 runs to 11 residues. Germline V gene data show CDR1 as SNHLY and CDR2 as FYNNEI. The V end lost 5 bases, the J end lost 4 bases, and 3 bases lay between the germline ends.

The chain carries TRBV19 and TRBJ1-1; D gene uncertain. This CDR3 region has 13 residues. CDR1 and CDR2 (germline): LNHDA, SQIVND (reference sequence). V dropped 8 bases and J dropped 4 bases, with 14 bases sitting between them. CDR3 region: CASWAGRFTEAFF. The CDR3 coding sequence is TGTGCCAGTTGGGCGGGCAGGTTCACTGAAGCTTTCTTT.